Described below is a single T cell receptor (beta chain) sequence and its context. How the authors handled the data: Estimates of nucleated cell counts were drawn from the amplification of reference gene primers. Assay: immunoSEQ multiplex PCR; the TCRdb copy retains only in-frame clones and omits some. D and trimming were read from the DNA, whereas the V and J calls and clone size are those reported in that table. The repertoire holds 39,000 or so clones, with around four fifths as singletons. The data were obtained in a study of blood T cell repertoires in COVID-19. Whole-study context: The samples span acute and convalescent COVID-19 from the United States, Italy and Spain. T cells, B-cell-depleted T cells, or PBMCs provided the cDNA or gDNA that served as material.

The V gene lost 0 bases and the J gene lost 7 bases, with 15 bases spanning the gap. Germline V gives CDR1 LGHDT, CDR2 YNNKEL (reference sequence). The CDR3 totals 15 residues. V gene TRBV3-1 (or the pseudogene TRBV3-2) combines with J gene TRBJ2-5, with D unclear. The receptor was isolated from a woman at least 80 years old with active or convalescent COVID-19. Sequenced: peripheral blood. DNA of the CDR3: TGTGCCAGCAGCCAAGATAGTCTCCCCACCCGGACCCAGTACTTC. Translated: CASSQDSLPTRTQYF.